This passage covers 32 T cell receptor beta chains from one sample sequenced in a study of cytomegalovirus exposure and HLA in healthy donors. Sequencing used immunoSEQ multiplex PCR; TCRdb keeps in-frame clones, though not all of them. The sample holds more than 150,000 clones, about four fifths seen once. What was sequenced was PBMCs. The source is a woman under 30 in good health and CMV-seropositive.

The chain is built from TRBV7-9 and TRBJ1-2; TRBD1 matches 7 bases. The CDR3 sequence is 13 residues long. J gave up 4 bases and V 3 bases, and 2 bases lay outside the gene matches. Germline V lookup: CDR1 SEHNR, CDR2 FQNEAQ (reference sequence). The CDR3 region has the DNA TGTGCCAGCAGCTTGCGACAGGGCTATGGCTACACCTTC. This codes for CASSLRQGYGYTF.

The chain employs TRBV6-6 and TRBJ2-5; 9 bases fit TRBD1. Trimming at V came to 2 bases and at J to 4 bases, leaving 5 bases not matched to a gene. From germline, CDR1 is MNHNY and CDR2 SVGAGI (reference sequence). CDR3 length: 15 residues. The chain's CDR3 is CASSYPDRGRETQYF. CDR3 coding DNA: TGTGCCAGCAGTTACCCGGACAGGGGACGAGAGACCCAGTACTTC.

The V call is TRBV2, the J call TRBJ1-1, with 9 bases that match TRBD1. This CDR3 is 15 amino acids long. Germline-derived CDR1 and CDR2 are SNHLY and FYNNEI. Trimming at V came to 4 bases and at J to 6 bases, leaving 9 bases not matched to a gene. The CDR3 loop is CASSGDRAGRAEAFF. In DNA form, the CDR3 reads TGTGCCAGCAGTGGGGACAGGGCTGGTAGGGCTGAAGCTTTCTTT.

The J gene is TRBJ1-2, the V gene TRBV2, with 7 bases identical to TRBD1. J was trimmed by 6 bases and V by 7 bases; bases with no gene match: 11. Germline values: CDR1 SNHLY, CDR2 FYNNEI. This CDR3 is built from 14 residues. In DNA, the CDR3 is TGTGCCAGCAACCCAGGGGGATCTTATAATGGCTACACCTTC. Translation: CASNPGGSYNGYTF.

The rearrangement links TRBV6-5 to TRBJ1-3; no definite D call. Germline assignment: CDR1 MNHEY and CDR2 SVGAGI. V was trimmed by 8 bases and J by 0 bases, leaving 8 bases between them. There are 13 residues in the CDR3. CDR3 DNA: TGTGCCAGCCAGTACCGCTCTGGAAACACCATATATTTT. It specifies CASQYRSGNTIYF.

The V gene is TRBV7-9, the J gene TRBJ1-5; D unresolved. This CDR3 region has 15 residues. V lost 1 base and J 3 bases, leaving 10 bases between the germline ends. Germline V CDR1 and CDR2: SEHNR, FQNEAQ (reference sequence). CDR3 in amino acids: CASSLDGGYNQPQHF. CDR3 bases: TGTGCCAGCAGCTTAGATGGCGGGTACAATCAGCCCCAGCATTTT. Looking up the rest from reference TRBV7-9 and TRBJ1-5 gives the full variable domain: DTGVSQNPRHKITKRGQNVTFRCDPISEHNRLYWYRQTLGQGPEFLTYFQNEAQLEKSRLLSDRFSAERPKGSFSTLEIQRTEQGDSAMYLCASSLDGGYNQPQHFGDGTRLSIL.

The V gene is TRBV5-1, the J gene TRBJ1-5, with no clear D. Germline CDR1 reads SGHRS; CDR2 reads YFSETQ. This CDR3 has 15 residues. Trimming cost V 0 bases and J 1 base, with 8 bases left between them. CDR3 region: CASSLGRSSNQPQHF. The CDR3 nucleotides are TGCGCCAGCAGCTTGGGGAGAAGCAGCAATCAGCCCCAGCATTTT.

Here the CDR3 reads CASTPAGTEAFF. Here the CDR3 DNA reads TGTGCCAGCACCCCCGCGGGGACTGAAGCTTTCTTT. This rearrangement joins TRBV6-1 to TRBJ1-1, with unresolved D. The CDR3 has 12 amino acids. CDR1 is MNHNS, CDR2 SASEGT, per germline. Trimming shortened V by 7 bases and J by 5 bases, and 11 bases separated the two germline ends.

The CDR3 region has the DNA TGCGCCAGCAGCCCCCGCCTTGGGAGACTCACAGATACGCAGTATTTT. Protein product: CASSPRLGRLTDTQYF. The chain couples TRBV5-1 to TRBJ2-3; D is perhaps TRBD2 (5 bases). The CDR3 has 16 amino acids. Germline V lookup: CDR1 SGHRS, CDR2 YFSETQ. Trimming removed 4 bases at V and 2 bases at J, with 17 bases between.

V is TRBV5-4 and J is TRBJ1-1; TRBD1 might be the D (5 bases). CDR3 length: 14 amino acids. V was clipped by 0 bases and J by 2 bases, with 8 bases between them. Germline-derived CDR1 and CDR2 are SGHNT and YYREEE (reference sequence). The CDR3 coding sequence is TGTGCCAGCAGCTTGGGGACACGTAACACTGAAGCTTTCTTT. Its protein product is CASSLGTRNTEAFF.

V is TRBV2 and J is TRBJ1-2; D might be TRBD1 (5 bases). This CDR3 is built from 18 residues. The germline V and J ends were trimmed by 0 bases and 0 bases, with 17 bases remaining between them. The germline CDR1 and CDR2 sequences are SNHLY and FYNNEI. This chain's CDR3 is CASSEALWDSLANYGYTF. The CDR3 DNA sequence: TGTGCCAGCAGTGAAGCGCTTTGGGACTCCTTAGCTAACTATGGCTACACCTTC. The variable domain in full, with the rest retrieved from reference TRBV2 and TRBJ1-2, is EPEVTQTPSHQVTQMGQEVILRCVPISNHLYFYWYRQILGQKVEFLVSFYNNEISEKSEIFDDQFSVERPDGSNFTLKIRSTKLEDSAMYFCASSEALWDSLANYGYTFGSGTRLTVV.

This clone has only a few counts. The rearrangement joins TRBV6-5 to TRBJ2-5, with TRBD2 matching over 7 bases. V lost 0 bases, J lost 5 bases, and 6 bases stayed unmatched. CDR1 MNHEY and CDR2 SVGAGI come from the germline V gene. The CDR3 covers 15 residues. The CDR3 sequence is CASSYSASGGETQYF. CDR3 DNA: TGTGCCAGCAGTTACTCGGCTAGCGGCGGGGAGACCCAGTACTTC.

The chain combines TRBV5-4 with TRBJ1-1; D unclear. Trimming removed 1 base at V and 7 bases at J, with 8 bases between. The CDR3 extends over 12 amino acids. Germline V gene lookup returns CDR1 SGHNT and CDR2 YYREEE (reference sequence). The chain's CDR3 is CASSLFLSEAFF. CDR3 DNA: TGTGCCAGCAGCTTGTTTCTCAGTGAAGCTTTCTTT.

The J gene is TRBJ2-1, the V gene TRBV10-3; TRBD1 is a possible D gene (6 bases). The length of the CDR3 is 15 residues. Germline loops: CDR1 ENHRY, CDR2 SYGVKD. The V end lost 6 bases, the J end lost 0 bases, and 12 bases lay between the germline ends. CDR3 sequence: CAIRPGTSSYNEQFF. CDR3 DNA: TGTGCCATCAGGCCTGGGACAAGCTCCTACAATGAGCAGTTCTTC.

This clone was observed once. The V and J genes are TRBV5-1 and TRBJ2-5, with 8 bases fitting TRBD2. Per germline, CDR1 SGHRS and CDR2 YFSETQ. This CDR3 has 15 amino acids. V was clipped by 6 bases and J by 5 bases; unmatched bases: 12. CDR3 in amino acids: CASTSGRGGRETQYF. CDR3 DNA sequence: TGCGCCAGCACCAGCGGACGGGGGGGCCGGGAGACCCAGTACTTC.

The CDR3 loop is CASSVSSGGPTNTGELFF. DNA of the CDR3: TGTGCCAGCAGCGTATCAAGCGGGGGCCCCACGAACACCGGGGAGCTGTTTTTT. The rearrangement links TRBV9 to TRBJ2-2, with 8 positions matching TRBD2. CDR1 SGDLS and CDR2 YYNGEE come from the germline V gene. This CDR3 region has 18 residues. The junction had 8 bases not matched to a gene; V was cut back by 1 base and J by 0 bases.

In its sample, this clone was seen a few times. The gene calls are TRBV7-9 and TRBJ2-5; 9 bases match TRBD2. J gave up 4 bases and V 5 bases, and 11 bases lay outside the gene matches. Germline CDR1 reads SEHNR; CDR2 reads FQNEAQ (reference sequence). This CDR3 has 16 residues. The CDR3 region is CASSPPLAGRRETQYF. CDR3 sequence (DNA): TGTGCCAGCAGCCCGCCGCTAGCGGGGCGCAGAGAGACCCAGTACTTC.

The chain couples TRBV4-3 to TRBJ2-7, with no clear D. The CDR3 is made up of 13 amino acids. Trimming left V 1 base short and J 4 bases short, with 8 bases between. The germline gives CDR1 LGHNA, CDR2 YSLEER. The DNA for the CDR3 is TGCGCCAGCAGCCAAGGCACCGGTTACGAGCAGTACTTC. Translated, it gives CASSQGTGYEQYF.

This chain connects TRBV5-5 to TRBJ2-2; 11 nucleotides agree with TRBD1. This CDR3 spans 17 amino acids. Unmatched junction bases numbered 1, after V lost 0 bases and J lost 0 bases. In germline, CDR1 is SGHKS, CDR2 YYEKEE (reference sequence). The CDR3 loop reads CASSLAGQGANTGELFF. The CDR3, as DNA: TGTGCCAGCAGCTTGGCGGGACAGGGGGCGAACACCGGGGAGCTGTTTTTT.

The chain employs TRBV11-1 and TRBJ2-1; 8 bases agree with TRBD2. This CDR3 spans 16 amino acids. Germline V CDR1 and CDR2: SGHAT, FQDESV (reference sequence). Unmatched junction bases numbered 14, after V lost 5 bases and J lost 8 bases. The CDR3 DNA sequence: TGTGCCAGCAGCGAACCGGGACTAGGGGAAAACGATGAGCAGTTCTTC. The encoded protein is CASSEPGLGENDEQFF.

The chain's CDR3 is CASSSYTGELFF. The CDR3 coding sequence is TGTGCCAGCAGCTCTTACACCGGGGAGCTGTTTTTT. This sequence joins TRBV9 and TRBJ2-2; D unresolved. This CDR3 spans 12 amino acids. V was cut by 4 bases and J by 3 bases, with 4 bases left in between. In germline, CDR1 is SGDLS, CDR2 YYNGEE.

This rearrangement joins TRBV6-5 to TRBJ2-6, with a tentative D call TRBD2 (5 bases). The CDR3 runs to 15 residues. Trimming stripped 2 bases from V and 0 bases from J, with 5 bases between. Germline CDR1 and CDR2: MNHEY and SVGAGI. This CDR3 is CASSYEGSGANVLTF. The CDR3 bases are TGTGCCAGCAGTTACGAGGGCTCTGGGGCCAACGTCCTGACTTTC.

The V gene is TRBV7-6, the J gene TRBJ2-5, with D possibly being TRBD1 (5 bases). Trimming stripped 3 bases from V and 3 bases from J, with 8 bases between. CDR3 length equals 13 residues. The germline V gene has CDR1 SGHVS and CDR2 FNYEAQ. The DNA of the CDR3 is TGTGCCAGCAGCTTGACAGCAAAAGAGACCCAGTACTTC. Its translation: CASSLTAKETQYF.

The CDR3 loop is CASSDGGSSYNEQFF. CDR3 DNA: TGTGCCAGCAGCGACGGGGGAAGCTCCTACAATGAGCAGTTCTTC. The chain uses TRBV9 and TRBJ2-1; D is possibly TRBD2 (6 bases). Between the trimmed V and J ends, which lost 3 bases and 0 bases, there was a span of 10 bases. The CDR3 contains 15 residues. Germline V lookup: CDR1 SGDLS, CDR2 YYNGEE.

The CDR3 DNA sequence: TGCGCCAGCACCTCTCCGGGGGTTGTGACCCAGTACTTC. This encodes CASTSPGVVTQYF. V gene TRBV5-1 combines with J gene TRBJ2-5; a possible D gene is TRBD2 (6 bases). Trimming took 6 bases from V and 7 from J, leaving 16 bases between them. The CDR3 totals 13 residues. Germline assignment: CDR1 SGHRS and CDR2 YFSETQ.

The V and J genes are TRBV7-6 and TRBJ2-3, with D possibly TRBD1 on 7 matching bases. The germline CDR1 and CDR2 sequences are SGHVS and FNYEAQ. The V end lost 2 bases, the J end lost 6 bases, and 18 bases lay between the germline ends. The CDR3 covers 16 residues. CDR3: CASSLYRTGGRDTQYF. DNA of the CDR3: TGTGCCAGCAGCTTATACCGGACAGGTGGGAGGGATACGCAGTATTTT.

CDR3 sequence (DNA): TGCAGCGTTTACAGCTCTGGGGCCAACGTCCTGACTTTC. This translates into CSVYSSGANVLTF. V gene TRBV29-1 combines with J gene TRBJ2-6; D gene uncertain. The ends were cut back, 5 bases at V and 0 bases at J, with 5 bases in the middle. CDR1 and CDR2 from the germline V gene are SQVTM and ANQGSEA. This CDR3 has 13 residues. Based on the CDR3 plus reference TRBV29-1 and TRBJ2-6, the full variable domain is SAVISQKPSRDICQRGTSLTIQCQVDSQVTMMFWYRQQPGQSLTLIATANQGSEATYESGFVIDKFPISRPNLTFSTLTVSNMSPEDSSIYLCSVYSSGANVLTFGAGSRLTVL.

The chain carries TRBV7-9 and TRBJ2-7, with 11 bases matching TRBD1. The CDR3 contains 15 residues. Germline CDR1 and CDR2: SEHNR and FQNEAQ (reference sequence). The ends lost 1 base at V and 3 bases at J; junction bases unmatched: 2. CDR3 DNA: TGTGCCAGCAGCTTAGTCGGGACAGGGGGCTACGAGCAGTACTTC. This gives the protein CASSLVGTGGYEQYF. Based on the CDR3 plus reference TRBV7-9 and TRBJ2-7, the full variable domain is DTGVSQNPRHKITKRGQNVTFRCDPISEHNRLYWYRQTLGQGPEFLTYFQNEAQLEKSRLLSDRFSAERPKGSFSTLEIQRTEQGDSAMYLCASSLVGTGGYEQYFGPGTRLTVT.

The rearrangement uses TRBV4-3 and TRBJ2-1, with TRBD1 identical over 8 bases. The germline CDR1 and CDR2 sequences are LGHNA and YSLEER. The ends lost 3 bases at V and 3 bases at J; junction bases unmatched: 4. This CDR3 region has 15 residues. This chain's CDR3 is CASSHGTGDYNEQFF. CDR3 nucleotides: TGCGCCAGCAGCCATGGGACAGGAGACTACAATGAGCAGTTCTTC.

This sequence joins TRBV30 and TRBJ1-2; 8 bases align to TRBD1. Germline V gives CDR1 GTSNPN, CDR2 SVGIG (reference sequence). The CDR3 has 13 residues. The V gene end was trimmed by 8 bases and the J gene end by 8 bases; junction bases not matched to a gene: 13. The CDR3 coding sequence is TGTGCCGGGGTGGACAGGGAGTTCGGCGGCTACACCTTC. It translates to CAGVDREFGGYTF.

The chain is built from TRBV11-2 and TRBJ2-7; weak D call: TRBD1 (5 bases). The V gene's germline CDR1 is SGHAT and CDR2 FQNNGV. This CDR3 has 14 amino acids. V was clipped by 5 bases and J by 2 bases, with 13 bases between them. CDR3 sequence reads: CASSRGLGAYEQYF. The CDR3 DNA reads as TGTGCCAGCAGCCGCGGTCTAGGGGCCTACGAGCAGTACTTC.

CDR3 sequence: CASSLGLAGDTDTQYF. The CDR3 bases are TGTGCCAGCAGCCTAGGACTAGCGGGGGACACAGATACGCAGTATTTT. The chain is built from TRBV5-5 and TRBJ2-3; 13 positions agree with TRBD2. The CDR3 is 16 amino acids. V shed 4 bases and J 2 bases; nucleotides not matched to a gene: 4. CDR1 is SGHKS and CDR2 is YYEKEE in the germline V gene (reference sequence). Full variable domain (outside the CDR3, taken from reference TRBV5-5 and TRBJ2-3): DAGVTQSPTHLIKTRGQQVTLRCSPISGHKSVSWYQQVLGQGPQFIFQYYEKEERGRGNFPDRFSARQFPNYSSELNVNALLLGDSALYLCASSLGLAGDTDTQYFGPGTRLTVL.